The present T cell receptor beta chain was sequenced within a study of T cell repertoires in cytomegalovirus infection. About the research overall: In public TCR beta signatures, there were indications of both CMV infection and matching HLA type.

TCRdb reprocessed the reads with MiXCR, giving one entry per CDR3 protein. The profile shows tens of thousands of distinct CDR3 sequences, about half of them singletons. This clonotype was seen only a few times. Its antigen is unidentified. Germline V lookup: CDR1 SGHVS, CDR2 FNYEAQ. The V end was cut by 3 bases, the J end by 6 bases, with 12 bases between. This CDR3 has 13 amino acids. Notes on the study in general: The ex vivo response showed dominance by HLA-C-restricted CMV-specific TCR beta clonotypes. Identification of carriers of CMV plus the relevant HLA was achieved through cumulative public TCR beta family frequency.

The receptor was isolated from a human donor in good health (CMV status not recorded). Some clones in this sample may be carry-over from other donors' samples. This sample comprised CD8+ T cells from cultured PBMCs, obtained from culture after CMV antigen stimulation. The chain combines TRBV7-6 with TRBJ2-7; D is unresolved. The CDR3 bases are TGTGCCAGCAGCTTGGCGCCACTGCGCGAGCAGTACTTC. Its protein is CASSLAPLREQYF. Full variable domain (outside the CDR3, taken from reference TRBV7-6 and TRBJ2-7): GAGVSQSPRYKVTKRGQDVALRCDPISGHVSLYWYRQALGQGPEFLTYFNYEAQQDKSGLPNDRFSAERPEGSISTLTIQRTEQRDSAMYRCASSLAPLREQYFGPGTRLTVT.